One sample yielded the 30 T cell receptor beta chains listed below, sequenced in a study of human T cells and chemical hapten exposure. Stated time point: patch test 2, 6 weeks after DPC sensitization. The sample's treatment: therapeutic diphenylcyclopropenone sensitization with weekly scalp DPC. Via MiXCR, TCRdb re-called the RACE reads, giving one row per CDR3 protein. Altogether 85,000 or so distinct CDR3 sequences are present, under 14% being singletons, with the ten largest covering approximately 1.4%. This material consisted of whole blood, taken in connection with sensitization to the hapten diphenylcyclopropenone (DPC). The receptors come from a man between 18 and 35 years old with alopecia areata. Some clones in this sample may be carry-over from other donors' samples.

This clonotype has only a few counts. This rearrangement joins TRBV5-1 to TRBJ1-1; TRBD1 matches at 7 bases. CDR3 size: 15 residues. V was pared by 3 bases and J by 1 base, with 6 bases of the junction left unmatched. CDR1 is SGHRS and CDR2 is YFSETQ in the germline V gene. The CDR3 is CASSSPYRGNTEAFF. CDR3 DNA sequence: TGCGCCAGCAGCTCCCCATACAGGGGGAACACTGAAGCTTTCTTT. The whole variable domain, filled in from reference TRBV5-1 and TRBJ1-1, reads KAGVTQTPRYLIKTRGQQVTLSCSPISGHRSVSWYQQTPGQGLQFLFEYFSETQRNKGNFPGRFSGRQFSNSRSEMNVSTLELGDSALYLCASSSPYRGNTEAFFGQGTRLTVV.

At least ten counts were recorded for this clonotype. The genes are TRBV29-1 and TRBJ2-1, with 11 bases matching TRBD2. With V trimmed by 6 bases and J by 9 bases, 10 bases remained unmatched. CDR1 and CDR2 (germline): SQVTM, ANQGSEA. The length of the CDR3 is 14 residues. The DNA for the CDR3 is TGCAGCGTCTTAGCGGGGGGGCAAGTCAGTGAGCAGTTCTTC. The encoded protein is CSVLAGGQVSEQFF.

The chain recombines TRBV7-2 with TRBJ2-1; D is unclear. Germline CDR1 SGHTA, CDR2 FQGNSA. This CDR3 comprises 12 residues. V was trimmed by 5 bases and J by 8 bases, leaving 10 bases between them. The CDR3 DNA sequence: TGTGCCAGCAGCCCACTTAAGCATGAGCAGTTCTTC. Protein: CASSPLKHEQFF. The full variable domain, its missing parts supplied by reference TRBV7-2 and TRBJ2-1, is GAGVSQSPSNKVTEKGKDVELRCDPISGHTALYWYRQSLGQGLEFLIYFQGNSAPDKSGLPSDRFSAERTGGSVSTLTIQRTQQEDSAVYLCASSPLKHEQFFGPGTRLTVL.

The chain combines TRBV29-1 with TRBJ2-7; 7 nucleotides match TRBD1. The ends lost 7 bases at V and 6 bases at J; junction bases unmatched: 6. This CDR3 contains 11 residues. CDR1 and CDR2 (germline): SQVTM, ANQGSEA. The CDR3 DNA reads TGCAGCGCAAGACAGGGACGCGAGCAGTACTTC. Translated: CSARQGREQYF.

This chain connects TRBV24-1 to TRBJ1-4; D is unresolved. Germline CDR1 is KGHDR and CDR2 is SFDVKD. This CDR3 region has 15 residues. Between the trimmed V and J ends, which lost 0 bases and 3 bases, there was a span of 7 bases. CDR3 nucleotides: TGTGCCACCAGTGATTTGCAGGATCCTAATGAAAAACTGTTTTTT. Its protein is CATSDLQDPNEKLFF.

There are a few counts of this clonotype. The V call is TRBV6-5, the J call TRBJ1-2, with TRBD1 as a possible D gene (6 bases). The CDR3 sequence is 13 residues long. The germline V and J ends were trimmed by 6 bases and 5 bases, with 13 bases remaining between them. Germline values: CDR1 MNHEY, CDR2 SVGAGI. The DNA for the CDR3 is TGTGCCAGCAGCCCCCCCAGGGGTTATGGCTACACCTTC. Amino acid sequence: CASSPPRGYGYTF.

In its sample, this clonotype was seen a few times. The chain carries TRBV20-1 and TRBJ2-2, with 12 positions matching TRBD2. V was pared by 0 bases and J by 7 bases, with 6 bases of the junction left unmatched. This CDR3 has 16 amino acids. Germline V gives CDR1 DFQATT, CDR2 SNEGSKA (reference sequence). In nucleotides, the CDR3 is TGCAGTGCTAGAGACCGACTAGCGGGGGAGGTCGGGGAGCTGTTTTTT. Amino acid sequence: CSARDRLAGEVGELFF.

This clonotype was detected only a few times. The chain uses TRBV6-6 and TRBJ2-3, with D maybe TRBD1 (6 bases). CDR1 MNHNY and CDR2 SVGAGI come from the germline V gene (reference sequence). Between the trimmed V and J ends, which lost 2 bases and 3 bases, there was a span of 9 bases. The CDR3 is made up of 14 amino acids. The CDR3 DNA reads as TGTGCCAGCAGTTACGGTGGACAGACAGATACGCAGTATTTT. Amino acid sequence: CASSYGGQTDTQYF.

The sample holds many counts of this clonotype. CDR3 sequence (DNA): TGTGCCAGCAGCCTACTGGGCTCGAGGGCGACGCAGTATTTT. It is translated as CASSLLGSRATQYF. The rearrangement links TRBV11-2 to TRBJ2-3, with D possibly matching TRBD2 (5 bases). Germline V gene sequence: CDR1 SGHAT, CDR2 FQNNGV. The CDR3 totals 14 residues. V was pared by 5 bases and J by 9 bases, with 18 bases between.

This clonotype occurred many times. CDR3 in amino acids: CSVDRGQTQYF. The CDR3, as DNA: TGCAGCGTTGACCGGGGACAGACCCAGTACTTC. The J gene is TRBJ2-5, the V gene TRBV29-1, with D perhaps TRBD1 or TRBD2 (5 bases each). Germline CDR1 SQVTM, CDR2 ANQGSEA. V was trimmed by 3 bases and J by 6 bases, leaving 8 bases between them. The CDR3 extends over 11 amino acids.

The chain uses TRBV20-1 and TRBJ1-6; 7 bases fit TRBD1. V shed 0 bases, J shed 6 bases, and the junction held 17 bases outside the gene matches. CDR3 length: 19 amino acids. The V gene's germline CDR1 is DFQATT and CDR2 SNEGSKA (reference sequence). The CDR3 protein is CSAREYLPGQILSNSPLHF. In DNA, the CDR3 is TGCAGTGCTAGAGAGTACCTTCCGGGACAGATACTATCTAATTCACCCCTCCACTTT.

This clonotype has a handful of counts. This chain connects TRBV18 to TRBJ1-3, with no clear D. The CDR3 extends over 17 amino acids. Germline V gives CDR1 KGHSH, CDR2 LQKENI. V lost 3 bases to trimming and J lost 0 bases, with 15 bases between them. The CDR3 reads CASSPEYSPGSGNTIYF. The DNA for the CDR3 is TGTGCCAGCTCACCGGAATACAGCCCGGGCTCTGGAAACACCATATATTTT.

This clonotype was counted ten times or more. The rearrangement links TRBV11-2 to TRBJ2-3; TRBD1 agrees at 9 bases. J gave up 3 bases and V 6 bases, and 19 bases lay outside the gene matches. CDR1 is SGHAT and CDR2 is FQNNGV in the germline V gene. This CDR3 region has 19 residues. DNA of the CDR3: TGTGCCAGCAGTCTGCACTCCGAAAACAGGGGGCCTGGGACAGATACGCAGTATTTT. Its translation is CASSLHSENRGPGTDTQYF.

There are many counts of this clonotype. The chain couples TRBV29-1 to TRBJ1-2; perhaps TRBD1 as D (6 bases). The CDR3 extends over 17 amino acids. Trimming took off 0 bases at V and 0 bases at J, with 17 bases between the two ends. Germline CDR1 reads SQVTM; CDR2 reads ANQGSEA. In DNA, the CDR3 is TGCAGCGTTGAAGAGGCTCGTACAGGGAAGGCTAACTATGGCTACACCTTC. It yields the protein CSVEEARTGKANYGYTF.

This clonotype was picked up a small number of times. CDR3 amino acids: CASSLNGYRDTLWEQYF. As DNA, the CDR3 is TGTGCCAGCAGCCTAAACGGGTATCGCGACACCCTTTGGGAGCAGTACTTC. The rearrangement uses TRBV27 and TRBJ2-7; D is undetermined. CDR1 and CDR2 (germline): MNHEY, SMNVEV (reference sequence). V lost 6 bases and J 7 bases, leaving 28 bases between the germline ends. The CDR3 has 17 residues.

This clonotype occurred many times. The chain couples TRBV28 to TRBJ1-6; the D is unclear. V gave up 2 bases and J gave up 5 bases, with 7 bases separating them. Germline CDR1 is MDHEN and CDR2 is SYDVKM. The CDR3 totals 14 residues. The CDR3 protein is CASSLDVNNSPLHF. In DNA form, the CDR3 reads TGTGCCAGCAGTTTAGATGTGAATAATTCACCCCTCCACTTT.

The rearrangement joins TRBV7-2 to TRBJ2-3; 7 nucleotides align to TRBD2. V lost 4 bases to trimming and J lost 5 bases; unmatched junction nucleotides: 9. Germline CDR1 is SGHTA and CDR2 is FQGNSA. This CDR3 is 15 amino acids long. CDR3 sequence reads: CASSSRGGRGDTQYF. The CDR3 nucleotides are TGTGCCAGCAGCTCTCGCGGGGGAAGAGGAGATACGCAGTATTTT.

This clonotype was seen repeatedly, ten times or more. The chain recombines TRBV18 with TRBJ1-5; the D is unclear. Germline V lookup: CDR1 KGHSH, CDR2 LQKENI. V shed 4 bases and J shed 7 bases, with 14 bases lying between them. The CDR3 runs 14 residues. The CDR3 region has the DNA TGTGCCAGCTCACGGAGGGTAGGAGACCAGCCCCAGCATTTT. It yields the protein CASSRRVGDQPQHF.

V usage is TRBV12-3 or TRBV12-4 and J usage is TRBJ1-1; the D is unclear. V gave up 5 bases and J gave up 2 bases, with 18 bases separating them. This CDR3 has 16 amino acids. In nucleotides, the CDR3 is TGTGCCAGCAGTCCCCCCGCATTCCGGAGTAACACTGAAGCTTTCTTT. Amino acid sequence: CASSPPAFRSNTEAFF.

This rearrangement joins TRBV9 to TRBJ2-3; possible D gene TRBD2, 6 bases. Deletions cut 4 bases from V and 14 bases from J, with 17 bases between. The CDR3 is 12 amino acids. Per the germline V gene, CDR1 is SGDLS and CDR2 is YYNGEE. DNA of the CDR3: TGTGCCAGCAGCCGACCCGGGACTCATCGGTATTTT. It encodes CASSRPGTHRYF.

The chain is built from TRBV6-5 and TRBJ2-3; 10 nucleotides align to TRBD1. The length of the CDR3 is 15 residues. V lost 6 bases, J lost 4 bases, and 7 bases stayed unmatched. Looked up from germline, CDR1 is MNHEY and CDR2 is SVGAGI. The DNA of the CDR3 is TGTGCCAGCAGCCTGACAGGGGGCAGCCCAGATACGCAGTATTTT. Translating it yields CASSLTGGSPDTQYF.

The CDR3 nucleotides are TGTGCCAGCAGTTACTCGTCATGGCAGCGGGACGGTAACTATGGCTACACCTTC. Protein: CASSYSSWQRDGNYGYTF. The chain couples TRBV6-5 to TRBJ1-2, with D maybe TRBD1 (5 bases). CDR1 MNHEY and CDR2 SVGAGI come from the germline V gene. Deletions cut 0 bases from V and 1 base from J, with 18 bases between. CDR3 length: 18 residues.

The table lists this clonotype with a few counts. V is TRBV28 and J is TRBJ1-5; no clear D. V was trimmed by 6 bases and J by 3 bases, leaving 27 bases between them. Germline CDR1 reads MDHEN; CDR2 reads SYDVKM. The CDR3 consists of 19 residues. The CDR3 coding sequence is TGTGCCAGCAGCCTCCCTATTGGATGGGAGGGCCGAGACAATCAGCCCCAGCATTTT. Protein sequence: CASSLPIGWEGRDNQPQHF.

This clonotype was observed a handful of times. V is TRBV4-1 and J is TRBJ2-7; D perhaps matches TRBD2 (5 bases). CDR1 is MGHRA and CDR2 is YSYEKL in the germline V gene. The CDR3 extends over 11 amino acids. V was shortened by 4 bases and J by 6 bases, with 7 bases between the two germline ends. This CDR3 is CASSLRGEQYF. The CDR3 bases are TGCGCCAGCAGCCTCCGGGGCGAGCAGTACTTC.

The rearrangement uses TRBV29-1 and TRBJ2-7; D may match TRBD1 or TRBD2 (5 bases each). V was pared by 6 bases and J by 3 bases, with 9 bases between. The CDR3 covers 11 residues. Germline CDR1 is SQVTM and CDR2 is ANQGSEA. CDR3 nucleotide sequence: TGCAGCGTGGGAGACAGCTACGAGCAGTACGTC. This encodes CSVGDSYEQYV.

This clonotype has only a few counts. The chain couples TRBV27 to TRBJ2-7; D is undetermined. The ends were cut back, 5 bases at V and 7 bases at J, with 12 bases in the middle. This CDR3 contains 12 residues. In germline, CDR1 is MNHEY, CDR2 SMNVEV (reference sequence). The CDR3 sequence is CASSVPGREQYF. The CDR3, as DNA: TGTGCCAGCAGTGTGCCCGGCCGGGAGCAGTACTTC.

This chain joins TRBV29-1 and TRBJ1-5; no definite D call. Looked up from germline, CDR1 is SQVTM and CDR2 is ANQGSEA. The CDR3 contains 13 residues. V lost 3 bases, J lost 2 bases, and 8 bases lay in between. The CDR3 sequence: CSVDIGGNQPQHF. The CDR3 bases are TGCAGCGTTGATATAGGCGGCAATCAGCCCCAGCATTTT. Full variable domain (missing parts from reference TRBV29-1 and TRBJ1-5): SAVISQKPSRDICQRGTSLTIQCQVDSQVTMMFWYRQQPGQSLTLIATANQGSEATYESGFVIDKFPISRPNLTFSTLTVSNMSPEDSSIYLCSVDIGGNQPQHFGDGTRLSIL.

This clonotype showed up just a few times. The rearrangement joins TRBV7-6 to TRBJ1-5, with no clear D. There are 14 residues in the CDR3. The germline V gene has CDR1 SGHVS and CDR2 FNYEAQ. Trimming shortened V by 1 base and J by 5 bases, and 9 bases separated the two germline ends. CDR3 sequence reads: CASSLDPLYQPQHF. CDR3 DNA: TGTGCCAGCAGCTTAGATCCCCTATATCAGCCCCAGCATTTT. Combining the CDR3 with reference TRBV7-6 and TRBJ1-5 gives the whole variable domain GAGVSQSPRYKVTKRGQDVALRCDPISGHVSLYWYRQALGQGPEFLTYFNYEAQQDKSGLPNDRFSAERPEGSISTLTIQRTEQRDSAMYRCASSLDPLYQPQHFGDGTRLSIL.

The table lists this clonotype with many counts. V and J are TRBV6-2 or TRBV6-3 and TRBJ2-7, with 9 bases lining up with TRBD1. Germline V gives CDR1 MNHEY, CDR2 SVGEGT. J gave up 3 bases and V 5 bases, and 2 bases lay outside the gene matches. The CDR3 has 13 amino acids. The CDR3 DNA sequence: TGTGCCAGCAGTAGGGACAGGGTCTACGAGCAGTACTTC. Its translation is CASSRDRVYEQYF.

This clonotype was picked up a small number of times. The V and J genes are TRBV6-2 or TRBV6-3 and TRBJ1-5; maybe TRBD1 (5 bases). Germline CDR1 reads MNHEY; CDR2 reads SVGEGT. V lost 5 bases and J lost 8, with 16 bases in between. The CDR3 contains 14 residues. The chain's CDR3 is CASSERDGWEPQHF. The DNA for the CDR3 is TGTGCCAGCAGTGAACGGGACGGGTGGGAGCCCCAGCATTTT.